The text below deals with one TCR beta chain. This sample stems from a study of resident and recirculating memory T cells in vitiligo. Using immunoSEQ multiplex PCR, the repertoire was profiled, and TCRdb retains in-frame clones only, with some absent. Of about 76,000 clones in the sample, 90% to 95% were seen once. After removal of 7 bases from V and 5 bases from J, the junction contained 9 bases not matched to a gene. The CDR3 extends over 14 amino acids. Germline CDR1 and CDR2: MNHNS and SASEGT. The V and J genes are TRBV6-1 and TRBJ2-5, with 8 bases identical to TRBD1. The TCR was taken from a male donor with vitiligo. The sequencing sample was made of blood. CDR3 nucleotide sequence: TGTGCCAGCATTCAGGACAGGGTTCGGGAGACCCAGTACTTC. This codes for CASIQDRVRETQYF.